Following are 7 T cell receptor beta chains from one sample sequenced in a study of T cell responses to AZD1222 COVID-19 vaccine. TCRdb's copy holds only in-frame clones and misses some; the assay was immunoSEQ multiplex PCR. This table holds 150,000 to 200,000 clones, 90% to 95% found once. Here the sequenced sample was peripheral blood, taken on day 0 of AZD1222 vaccination. These TCRs come from an adult in good health.

The rearrangement joins TRBV6-5 to TRBJ2-7; possible D gene TRBD2, 6 bases. This CDR3 is 15 amino acids long. Trimming pared 5 bases from V and 2 bases from J, leaving 16 bases between. Per the germline V gene, CDR1 is MNHEY and CDR2 is SVGAGI. DNA for the CDR3: TGTGCCAGCAGTCCCTCCGGGGGTCATACCTACGAGCAGTACTTC. Translation: CASSPSGGHTYEQYF.

V gene TRBV9 combines with J gene TRBJ1-6; no definite D call. Germline V gene data show CDR1 as SGDLS and CDR2 as YYNGEE. The germline V and J ends were trimmed by 3 bases and 10 bases, with 11 bases remaining between them. CDR3 length: 13 residues. CDR3 protein: CASSANDLSPLHF. CDR3 coding DNA: TGTGCCAGCAGCGCCAATGATTTATCACCCCTCCACTTT.

The chain links TRBV15 to TRBJ2-1; 7 nucleotides line up with TRBD1. The CDR3 is 17 amino acids. V was clipped by 3 bases and J by 1 base; unmatched bases: 9. CDR1 is LNHNV, CDR2 YYDKDF, per germline (reference sequence). The CDR3 nucleotides read TGTGCCACCAGCAGTAATTTGGGACAGATATCCTACAATGAGCAGTTCTTC. Protein product: CATSSNLGQISYNEQFF.

The chain uses TRBV6-4 and TRBJ1-2; D unclear. This CDR3 contains 13 residues. Germline V CDR1 and CDR2: MRHNA, SNTAGT. V was trimmed by 0 bases and J by 7 bases, leaving 9 bases between them. CDR3 protein: CASSDSSGFGYTF. In DNA form, the CDR3 reads TGTGCCAGCAGTGACTCGTCCGGGTTTGGCTACACCTTC.

This clone was recorded a few times. The chain links TRBV13 to TRBJ2-1; D remains ambiguous. Per the germline V gene, CDR1 is PRHDT and CDR2 is FYEKMQ (reference sequence). Trimming removed 2 bases from V and 0 bases from J, with 5 bases in between. This CDR3 is 14 amino acids long. CDR3 sequence: CASSLRSSYNEQFF. CDR3 DNA: TGTGCCAGCAGCTTACGGAGCTCCTACAATGAGCAGTTCTTC. Supplemented by reference TRBV13 and TRBJ2-1, the full variable domain reads AAGVIQSPRHLIKEKRETATLKCYPIPRHDTVYWYQQGPGQDPQFLISFYEKMQSDKGSIPDRFSAQQFSDYHSELNMSSLELGDSALYFCASSLRSSYNEQFFGPGTRLTVL.

The V and J genes are TRBV30 and TRBJ2-1; 10 bases are a match to TRBD2. Losses at the gene ends were 1 base for V and 4 bases for J; bases not matched to a gene: 7. Germline V gives CDR1 GTSNPN, CDR2 SVGIG (reference sequence). The CDR3 runs to 16 residues. The CDR3 spells CAWSGEGTSAYNEQFF. CDR3 coding DNA: TGTGCCTGGAGTGGGGAAGGGACTAGCGCTTACAATGAGCAGTTCTTC.

The chain is built from TRBV2 and TRBJ2-5; D is perhaps TRBD1 or TRBD2 (5 bases each). The V gene's germline CDR1 is SNHLY and CDR2 FYNNEI. V was cut by 7 bases and J by 4 bases, with 16 bases left in between. The length of the CDR3 is 14 residues. This CDR3 is CASTTGTTRETQYF. The CDR3 DNA is TGTGCCAGCACGACCGGGACGACACGAGAGACCCAGTACTTC. Variable domain in full (rest from reference TRBV2 and TRBJ2-5): EPEVTQTPSHQVTQMGQEVILRCVPISNHLYFYWYRQILGQKVEFLVSFYNNEISEKSEIFDDQFSVERPDGSNFTLKIRSTKLEDSAMYFCASTTGTTRETQYFGPGTRLLVL.